These T cell receptor beta chains were read from a single sample in a study of tissue T cells after allogeneic stem cell transplantation. Method: immunoSEQ multiplex PCR; TCRdb's copy keeps in-frame clones and lacks some. Here the sample spans around 9,100 clones, more than 55% being singletons. The sample consisted of tissue from the jejunum, taken at autopsy. The source is a female donor at least 60 years old with lung cancer. Each CDR3 is given with its conserved first and last residue. The D gene is left open where the match is weak. Not every row has a clone size; where given, it reads once, few, many or a size class.

len: 20; v_gene: TRBV27; j_gene: TRBJ2-6; d_gene: TRBD1; abundance: .; CDR3aa: CASSPEGQAPVFSGANVLTF; CDR3nt: TGTGCCAGCAGTCCCGAGGGACAGGCTCCCGTTTTCTCTGGGGCCAACGTCCTGACTTTC
len: 15; v_gene: TRBV7-2; j_gene: TRBJ2-2; d_gene: TRBD2; abundance: medium-sized; CDR3aa: CASSLTLGRSGELFF; CDR3nt: TGTGCCAGCAGCTTAACCCTCGGGAGGAGCGGGGAGCTGTTTTTT
len: 12; v_gene: TRBV13; j_gene: TRBJ2-7; d_gene: .; abundance: .; CDR3aa: CASSLRGSEQYF; CDR3nt: TGTGCCAGCAGCTTAAGGGGGAGCGAGCAGTACTTC
len: 15; v_gene: TRBV2; j_gene: TRBJ1-5; d_gene: .; abundance: .; CDR3aa: CASSSRGWADQPQHF; CDR3nt: TGTGCCAGCAGTTCTCGAGGTTGGGCTGATCAGCCCCAGCATTTT
len: 12; v_gene: TRBV10-2; j_gene: TRBJ2-7; d_gene: .; abundance: .; CDR3aa: CASALRSLRQYF; CDR3nt: TGCGCCAGCGCTCTCCGCTCGCTGAGGCAGTACTTC
len: 13; v_gene: TRBV7-9; j_gene: TRBJ1-1; d_gene: .; abundance: few; CDR3aa: CASEGGSNTEAFF; CDR3nt: TGTGCCAGCGAGGGGGGGTCTAACACTGAAGCTTTCTTT
len: 14; v_gene: TRBV11-2; j_gene: TRBJ2-7; d_gene: .; abundance: few; CDR3aa: CASSKYTGTLEQYF; CDR3nt: TGTGCCAGCAGCAAATATACGGGTACCCTCGAGCAGTACTTC
len: 15; v_gene: TRBV19; j_gene: TRBJ2-1; d_gene: .; abundance: .; CDR3aa: CASSIGNLGGNEQFF; CDR3nt: TGTGCCAGTAGTATAGGGAACCTAGGGGGCAATGAGCAGTTCTTC
len: 16; v_gene: TRBV11-3; j_gene: TRBJ2-4; d_gene: TRBD1; abundance: .; CDR3aa: CASSFDRGRLESIQYF; CDR3nt: TGTGCCAGCAGCTTCGACAGGGGGCGATTGGAAAGCATTCAGTACTTC
len: 14; v_gene: TRBV5-6; j_gene: TRBJ2-2; d_gene: .; abundance: .; CDR3aa: CASSLGPGIELLFF; CDR3nt: TGTGCCAGCAGCTTGGGGCCCGGGATCGAGCTTTTGTTTTTT
len: 14; v_gene: TRBV19; j_gene: TRBJ1-1; d_gene: .; abundance: .; CDR3aa: CASSIRRANTEAFF; CDR3nt: TGTGCCAGTAGTATTCGCAGGGCAAACACTGAAGCTTTCTTT
len: 13; v_gene: TRBV6-5; j_gene: TRBJ1-5; d_gene: .; abundance: medium-sized; CDR3aa: CASSSTLGQPQHF; CDR3nt: TGTGCCAGCAGCAGTACACTCGGTCAGCCCCAGCATTTT
len: 11; v_gene: TRBV5-1; j_gene: TRBJ2-5; d_gene: .; abundance: .; CDR3aa: CASSSGKTQYF; CDR3nt: TGCGCCAGCAGCTCAGGGAAGACCCAGTACTTC
len: 15; v_gene: TRBV23-1; j_gene: TRBJ1-2; d_gene: .; abundance: once; CDR3aa: CASSQPGTANYGYTF; CDR3nt: TGCGCCAGCAGTCAACCCGGGACGGCTAACTATGGCTACACCTTC
len: 14; v_gene: TRBV6-5; j_gene: TRBJ1-1; d_gene: .; abundance: few; CDR3aa: CASTLDRARTEAFF; CDR3nt: TGTGCCAGCACCCTAGATCGAGCGAGGACTGAAGCTTTCTTT
len: 14; v_gene: TRBV5-1; j_gene: TRBJ1-1; d_gene: .; abundance: .; CDR3aa: CASSLGTANTEAFF; CDR3nt: TGCGCCAGCAGCCTAGGGACGGCGAACACTGAAGCTTTCTTT
len: 15; v_gene: TRBV5-5; j_gene: TRBJ1-4; d_gene: .; abundance: .; CDR3aa: CASYSTQGASEKLFF; CDR3nt: TGTGCCAGCTATAGTACTCAGGGAGCGAGTGAAAAACTGTTTTTT
len: 15; v_gene: TRBV29-1; j_gene: TRBJ1-2; d_gene: .; abundance: medium-sized; CDR3aa: CSVVGAGGLFYGYTF; CDR3nt: TGCAGCGTTGTGGGGGCGGGGGGCCTCTTCTATGGCTACACCTTC
len: 12; v_gene: TRBV12-3/TRBV12-4; j_gene: TRBJ2-1; d_gene: .; abundance: .; CDR3aa: CASSLNYNEQFF; CDR3nt: TGTGCCAGCAGCCTGAACTACAATGAGCAGTTCTTC
len: 10; v_gene: TRBV27; j_gene: TRBJ1-5; d_gene: .; abundance: .; CDR3aa: CQQFNGPQHF; CDR3nt: TGCCAGCAGTTTAACGGGCCCCAGCATTTT
len: 15; v_gene: TRBV7-9; j_gene: TRBJ1-2; d_gene: .; abundance: .; CDR3aa: CASSRGGTGNYGYTF; CDR3nt: TGTGCCAGCAGCCGTGGGGGAACAGGGAACTATGGCTACACCTTC
len: 13; v_gene: TRBV5-1; j_gene: TRBJ2-3; d_gene: .; abundance: .; CDR3aa: CASSFQGPDTQYF; CDR3nt: TGCGCCAGCAGCTTTCAGGGACCAGATACGCAGTATTTT
len: 14; v_gene: TRBV5-1; j_gene: TRBJ2-7; d_gene: .; abundance: few; CDR3aa: CASSLGEMRDEQYF; CDR3nt: TGCGCCAGCAGCCTGGGAGAGATGAGGGACGAGCAGTACTTC
len: 12; v_gene: TRBV19; j_gene: TRBJ1-1; d_gene: .; abundance: .; CDR3aa: CASSRVGTEAFF; CDR3nt: TGTGCCAGTAGTAGGGTTGGAACTGAAGCTTTCTTT
len: 15; v_gene: TRBV7-6; j_gene: TRBJ1-1; d_gene: .; abundance: few; CDR3aa: CASSLDGTLNTEAFF; CDR3nt: TGTGCCAGCAGCTTAGACGGGACGTTGAACACTGAAGCTTTCTTT
len: 15; v_gene: TRBV5-1; j_gene: TRBJ2-7; d_gene: .; abundance: .; CDR3aa: CASSLVPDSTYEQYF; CDR3nt: TGCGCCAGCAGCTTGGTCCCAGACTCAACCTACGAGCAGTACTTC
len: 15; v_gene: TRBV7-7; j_gene: TRBJ2-7; d_gene: .; abundance: .; CDR3aa: CASSLREGTPYEQYF; CDR3nt: TGTGCCAGCAGCCTACGTGAGGGGACCCCCTACGAGCAGTACTTC
len: 15; v_gene: TRBV24-1; j_gene: TRBJ2-5; d_gene: TRBD1; abundance: .; CDR3aa: CATSDRVLSQETQYF; CDR3nt: TGTGCCACCAGCGACAGGGTACTAAGCCAAGAGACCCAGTACTTC
len: 14; v_gene: TRBV30; j_gene: TRBJ2-7; d_gene: .; abundance: .; CDR3aa: CAWSSGQGLDEQYF; CDR3nt: TGTGCCTGGAGTTCTGGTCAGGGTCTAGACGAGCAGTACTTC
len: 15; v_gene: TRBV30; j_gene: TRBJ2-3; d_gene: TRBD1; abundance: few; CDR3aa: CAWSGHRGDTDTQYF; CDR3nt: TGTGCCTGGAGTGGGCACAGGGGGGACACAGATACGCAGTATTTT
len: 13; v_gene: TRBV7-9; j_gene: TRBJ1-1; d_gene: .; abundance: .; CDR3aa: CASSLWANTEAFF; CDR3nt: TGTGCCAGCAGCTTATGGGCGAACACTGAAGCTTTCTTT
len: 12; v_gene: TRBV5-6; j_gene: TRBJ1-2; d_gene: .; abundance: .; CDR3aa: CASSLAKLGYTF; CDR3nt: TGTGCCAGCAGCTTGGCCAAGCTTGGCTACACCTTC
len: 15; v_gene: TRBV29-1; j_gene: TRBJ2-3; d_gene: TRBD2; abundance: .; CDR3aa: CSGGLAGGPTDTQYF; CDR3nt: TGCAGCGGTGGACTAGCGGGGGGACCCACAGATACGCAGTATTTT
len: 13; v_gene: TRBV12-3/TRBV12-4; j_gene: TRBJ1-2; d_gene: TRBD1; abundance: .; CDR3aa: CASTLRQGGGYTF; CDR3nt: TGTGCCAGCACCTTAAGACAGGGAGGCGGCTACACCTTC
len: 15; v_gene: TRBV19; j_gene: TRBJ1-2; d_gene: TRBD1; abundance: once; CDR3aa: CASSIGTGGVHLYTF; CDR3nt: TGTGCCAGTAGTATAGGGACAGGGGGTGTTCATTTATACACCTTC
len: 15; v_gene: TRBV29-1; j_gene: TRBJ1-2; d_gene: .; abundance: .; CDR3aa: CRVVGAGGLFYGYTF; CDR3nt: TGCCGCGTGGTGGGGGCGGGGGGCCTCTTCTATGGCTACACCTTC
len: 12; v_gene: TRBV5-1; j_gene: TRBJ2-2; d_gene: .; abundance: .; CDR3aa: CASRYDTGELFF; CDR3nt: TGCGCCAGCCGCTACGACACCGGGGAGCTGTTTTTT
len: 19; v_gene: TRBV13; j_gene: TRBJ2-1; d_gene: TRBD2; abundance: .; CDR3aa: CASSLRGRVTGGAYNEQFF; CDR3nt: TGTGCCAGCAGCTTAAGAGGTCGGGTCACGGGAGGCGCCTACAATGAGCAGTTCTTC
len: 14; v_gene: TRBV15; j_gene: TRBJ2-5; d_gene: TRBD1; abundance: once; CDR3aa: CATSRTGAGETQYF; CDR3nt: TGTGCCACCAGCAGGACAGGGGCTGGGGAGACCCAGTACTTC
len: 15; v_gene: TRBV6-5; j_gene: TRBJ1-1; d_gene: TRBD1; abundance: few; CDR3aa: CASSYAGGANTEAFF; CDR3nt: TGTGCCAGCAGTTACGCAGGGGGGGCGAACACTGAAGCTTTCTTT
len: 15; v_gene: TRBV5-1; j_gene: TRBJ1-1; d_gene: TRBD1; abundance: medium-sized; CDR3aa: CASSSGTGMNTEAFF; CDR3nt: TGCGCCAGCAGTTCCGGGACAGGGATGAACACTGAAGCTTTCTTT
len: 16; v_gene: TRBV5-1; j_gene: TRBJ1-2; d_gene: .; abundance: .; CDR3aa: CASSLSGAVWDGGYTF; CDR3nt: TGCGCCAGCAGCTTGTCTGGGGCGGTCTGGGACGGGGGCTACACCTTC
len: 15; v_gene: TRBV7-6; j_gene: TRBJ2-1; d_gene: TRBD2; abundance: .; CDR3aa: CASSRLAGAYNEQFF; CDR3nt: TGTGCCAGCAGTAGACTAGCGGGGGCCTACAATGAGCAGTTCTTC
len: 13; v_gene: TRBV27; j_gene: TRBJ1-1; d_gene: .; abundance: once; CDR3aa: CASGPWGDAEAFF; CDR3nt: TGTGCCAGCGGACCCTGGGGGGACGCTGAAGCTTTCTTT
len: 14; v_gene: TRBV6-2/TRBV6-3; j_gene: TRBJ2-3; d_gene: .; abundance: .; CDR3aa: CASSSGQPGDTQYF; CDR3nt: TGTGCCAGCAGCTCGGGACAACCTGGGGATACGCAGTATTTT
len: 15; v_gene: TRBV19; j_gene: TRBJ1-4; d_gene: TRBD1; abundance: medium-sized; CDR3aa: CASRRDRAGNEKLFF; CDR3nt: TGTGCCAGTAGGAGGGACAGGGCCGGTAATGAAAAACTGTTTTTT
len: 11; v_gene: TRBV6-6; j_gene: TRBJ2-1; d_gene: .; abundance: medium-sized; CDR3aa: CASSYVDEQFF; CDR3nt: TGTGCCAGCAGTTACGTCGATGAGCAGTTCTTC
len: 13; v_gene: TRBV7-9; j_gene: TRBJ2-7; d_gene: .; abundance: .; CDR3aa: CASSDSYSYEQYF; CDR3nt: TGTGCCAGCAGCGACAGCTACTCCTACGAGCAGTACTTC
len: 16; v_gene: TRBV5-1; j_gene: TRBJ1-6; d_gene: .; abundance: few; CDR3aa: CASSLVAKGDNSPLHF; CDR3nt: TGCGCCAGCAGCTTGGTGGCCAAAGGGGATAATTCACCCCTCCACTTT
len: 14; v_gene: TRBV2; j_gene: TRBJ2-1; d_gene: .; abundance: few; CDR3aa: CASSEATRYNEQFF; CDR3nt: TGTGCCAGCAGTGAAGCGACGAGATACAATGAGCAGTTCTTC
len: 15; v_gene: TRBV5-1; j_gene: TRBJ2-7; d_gene: TRBD1; abundance: medium-sized; CDR3aa: CASSPGGGQGFEQYF; CDR3nt: TGCGCCAGCAGCCCGGGAGGGGGACAGGGGTTCGAGCAGTACTTC
len: 18; v_gene: TRBV3-1/TRBV3-2; j_gene: TRBJ2-1; d_gene: .; abundance: .; CDR3aa: CASSPWRGRTSSYNEQFF; CDR3nt: TGTGCCAGCAGCCCCTGGCGGGGTAGAACGAGCTCCTACAATGAGCAGTTCTTC
len: 17; v_gene: TRBV11-2; j_gene: TRBJ1-5; d_gene: .; abundance: .; CDR3aa: CASSARGIGTANQPQHF; CDR3nt: TGTGCCAGCAGCGCCCGGGGTATCGGGACGGCTAATCAGCCCCAGCATTTT
len: 18; v_gene: TRBV11-3; j_gene: TRBJ2-1; d_gene: TRBD2; abundance: .; CDR3aa: CASSFTSGRAASYNEQFF; CDR3nt: TGTGCCAGCAGCTTCACTAGCGGGAGGGCCGCGTCCTACAATGAGCAGTTCTTC